The entry below describes one TCR beta chain. V was pared by 3 bases and J by 2 bases, with 3 bases of the junction left unmatched. The CDR3 loop spans 14 amino acids. CDR1 is GTSNPN, CDR2 SVGIG, per germline (reference sequence). 13 Jbeta primers and 60 Vbeta primers were used for the PCR. The table came from immunoSEQ multiplex PCR; TCRdb's copy has only in-frame clones and leaves some out. The data show 150,000 to 200,000 clones, around nine tenths seen once. The record originates from a study of cytomegalovirus exposure and HLA in healthy donors. Study-wide context: Samples from HLA-typed donors yielded 85 million to 95 million unique TCRs in an early data release. Among approximately 400 genotyped donors, about 80% fell in the Caucasian-associated ancestry cluster.

The material sequenced was PBMCs. V usage is TRBV30 and J usage is TRBJ2-2; 7 bases agree with TRBD2. This clonotype was sampled from a woman between 18 and 29 years old in good health and CMV-seronegative. The CDR3 reads CAWSGGSNTGELFF. The CDR3 DNA follows: TGTGCCTGGAGCGGCGGGAGTAACACCGGGGAGCTGTTTTTT.